The entry that follows covers one TCR beta chain sequence. What antigen it recognizes has not been identified. The input lacks base qualities; no much larger clone sits a single base away. The CDR3 sequence holds 15 residues, the cysteine and phenylalanine included. Just the 45-base CDR3 DNA is kept, in frame starting at base 1. The germline V gene (reference sequence) gives CDR1 as LNHNV and CDR2 as YYDKDF. The germline V end is reduced by 0 bases and the J end by 3 bases; junction bases left unmatched: 5. The sample is drawn from a study of blood T cell repertoires in COVID-19 (dated by TCRdb to the early 2020s). Background on the whole study: The collaborator samples originated in the United States, Italy and Spain and spanned the acute and convalescent phases of COVID-19. The material from the prospective study consisted of cDNA or gDNA derived from T cells, B-cell-depleted T cells, or PBMCs. The samples were drawn from the first 160 participants of the ongoing ImmuneRACE study and from some 1,300 subjects provided by 6 global collaborators. Subjects who had been exposed to COVID-19, were actively infected with it, or had recovered from it provided the deeply sampled blood TCRbeta repertoires that made up the dataset. Nearly every sample came with metadata listing a de-identified subject ID, COVID-19 status, age in years and sex. Where available, HLA class I and class II types were obtained from metadata supplied by the sample provider rather than from assay-based typing. The repertoires were made available in a free public database intended to serve as a resource for research on the immune response to SARS-CoV-2. The study at large found these results: Clinical and demographic metadata were provided uncurated, with the amount varying by source and participant.

The immunoSEQ Assay, a bias-controlled multiplex PCR, was used to amplify TCRbeta CDR3 regions from genomic DNA. As for the original processing: The number of nucleated cells in each sample was estimated from the amplification of reference gene primers within the assay. Sequence reads were collapsed and filtered to measure the absolute abundance of every unique TCRbeta CDR3 rearrangement. For each sample, productive Simpson clonality was calculated by taking the square root of Simpson's diversity index across productive rearrangements. In TCRdb, the immuneACCESS table is reduced to in-frame sequences with V and J assigned. These tables do not hold every clone; where another copy was compared, an unresolved V gene accounts for under half, and the others remain unexplained. From that table come the V and J calls and clone size; the DNA was used to work out D and trimming. The sample table records about 210,000 clones; about 83% of these occur just once. The leading ten clones occupy about 5.6% of the sample.

Participants in the prospective study were aged roughly 18 to 100 years, lived in about two dozen United States geographic areas, and enrolled through a virtual design. To assign participants to cohorts, the prospective study relied on clinical history that participants themselves reported in a screening survey and a study questionnaire. In the prospective study, mobile phlebotomists collected whole blood, serum and a nasopharyngeal or oropharyngeal swab from each participant. Additional blood draws and questionnaires over an approximately two-month period could optionally be provided by prospective study participants. Before DNA extraction, blood samples from the prospective study were shipped at room temperature or frozen.

The material sequenced was PBMCs or T cells enriched from blood (not recorded which). This sequence uses TRBV15 and TRBJ2-7; the central 7 bases match TRBD1. The clonotype originates from a man aged 40-49 years with acute COVID-19. The CDR3 region: CATSRDNRDSYEQYF. The DNA sequence is as follows: TGTGCCACCAGCAGAGACAATCGGGACAGCTACGAGCAGTACTTC.